Presented here are 25 T cell receptor beta chains from one specimen sequenced in a study of siplizumab effects on memory and regulatory T cells (dated by TCRdb to about 2019). Library prep was done by the immunoSEQ multiplex PCR assay. Sourced from immuneACCESS, this table was stored by TCRdb with only in-frame sequences that have V and J called. A share of the clones is absent; for the studies checked, an unresolved V gene accounts for under half, and the remainder has no known explanation. The sample includes over 100,000 clones, with about 91% observed a single time. Of the sample, under 0.75% is held by the ten largest clones. Sequencing was done on a sample of Tregs sorted from blood. The receptors derive from a human donor in good health.

The DNA of the CDR3 is TGCGCCAGCAGCTTGGCCGGGACACCCAACAATGAGCAGTTCTTC. It yields the protein CASSLAGTPNNEQFF. The rearrangement joins TRBV5-1 to TRBJ2-1, with a tentative D call TRBD1 (6 bases). Looked up from germline, CDR1 is SGHRS and CDR2 is YFSETQ. The CDR3 sequence is 15 residues long. Trimming removed 0 bases from V and 5 bases from J, with 12 bases in between. The variable domain in full, completed from reference TRBV5-1 and TRBJ2-1, reads KAGVTQTPRYLIKTRGQQVTLSCSPISGHRSVSWYQQTPGQGLQFLFEYFSETQRNKGNFPGRFSGRQFSNSRSEMNVSTLELGDSALYLCASSLAGTPNNEQFFGPGTRLTVL.

This chain connects TRBV5-4 to TRBJ2-5; 7 bases match TRBD1. There are 14 residues in the CDR3. Trimming took 6 bases from V and 3 from J; bases not matched to a gene: 8. Looked up from germline, CDR1 is SGHNT and CDR2 is YYREEE (reference sequence). CDR3 region: CASTWGQSEETQYF. DNA for the CDR3: TGTGCCAGCACCTGGGGACAGTCCGAAGAGACCCAGTACTTC.

CDR3 amino acids: CASSLEGAAGNTIYF. CDR3 nucleotides: TGTGCCAGCTCCCTAGAGGGGGCGGCTGGAAACACCATATATTTT. This chain joins TRBV18 and TRBJ1-3, with 7 bases aligning to TRBD1. The CDR3 runs to 15 residues. Per germline, CDR1 KGHSH and CDR2 LQKENI. Trimming at V came to 6 bases and at J to 2 bases, leaving 7 bases not matched to a gene.

The CDR3 sequence is CASSPYINEQFF. The CDR3 region has the DNA TGCGCCAGCAGCCCCTATATAAATGAGCAGTTCTTC. This rearrangement joins TRBV5-1 to TRBJ2-1; D remains ambiguous. CDR1 is SGHRS, CDR2 YFSETQ, per germline. CDR3 length: 12 amino acids. V gave up 4 bases and J gave up 7 bases, with 9 bases separating them.

The gene calls are TRBV7-3 and TRBJ2-1; TRBD2 aligns across 11 bases. V gave up 6 bases and J gave up 9 bases; unmatched junction bases: 7. In germline, CDR1 is SGHTA, CDR2 FQGTGA. This CDR3 region has 14 residues. Here the CDR3 DNA reads TGTGCCAGCAGATTAGGACTAGCGGGCGGTGAGCAGTTCTTC. Translating it yields CASRLGLAGGEQFF.

This sequence joins TRBV9 and TRBJ2-7; D not resolved. V gave up 3 bases and J gave up 0 bases, with 7 bases separating them. The CDR3 contains 13 residues. Germline CDR1 is SGDLS and CDR2 is YYNGEE. CDR3 sequence: CASSAQLSYEQYF. The CDR3, as DNA: TGTGCCAGCAGCGCACAGCTCTCCTACGAGCAGTACTTC.

This chain links TRBV5-4 with TRBJ2-1; 10 bases fit TRBD2. CDR1 SGHNT and CDR2 YYREEE come from the germline V gene (reference sequence). The CDR3 runs 16 residues. J was trimmed by 6 bases and V by 4 bases; bases with no gene match: 10. The CDR3 DNA sequence: TGTGCCAGCAGCCACCTTTCTAGCGGGGGAATCAATGAGCAGTTCTTC. Amino acid sequence: CASSHLSSGGINEQFF.

This chain joins TRBV10-3 and TRBJ2-3; weak D call: TRBD2 (5 bases). V lost 4 bases and J 2 bases, leaving 16 bases between the germline ends. The CDR3 covers 16 residues. Germline values: CDR1 ENHRY, CDR2 SYGVKD. CDR3 coding DNA: TGTGCCATCAGTGGAGTAGCGTCCTATTCCACAGATACGCAGTATTTT. Amino acid sequence: CAISGVASYSTDTQYF.

This chain uses TRBV2 with TRBJ1-4; 8 positions match TRBD1. The CDR3 has 15 amino acids. The V and J ends lost 10 bases and 8 bases, in that order; junction bases with no gene match: 15. Germline-derived CDR1 and CDR2 are SNHLY and FYNNEI. The CDR3 coding sequence is TGTGCCACTGGCCCAACGGGACAGGTTAGCGAAAAACTGTTTTTT. Protein sequence: CATGPTGQVSEKLFF. The full variable domain, its missing parts supplied by reference TRBV2 and TRBJ1-4, is EPEVTQTPSHQVTQMGQEVILRCVPISNHLYFYWYRQILGQKVEFLVSFYNNEISEKSEIFDDQFSVERPDGSNFTLKIRSTKLEDSAMYFCATGPTGQVSEKLFFGSGTQLSVL.

The rearrangement uses TRBV19 and TRBJ2-3; 7 bases are a match to TRBD1. V shed 6 bases, J shed 2 bases, and the junction held 5 bases outside the gene matches. The CDR3 covers 14 residues. Germline CDR1 LNHDA, CDR2 SQIVND (reference sequence). DNA of the CDR3: TGTGCCAGTAGGAGACAGGGAAACACAGATACGCAGTATTTT. Protein sequence: CASRRQGNTDTQYF.

The table lists this clone with a count of one. CDR3 nucleotide sequence: TGTGCCAGCAGCTGGGACAGGGGGGGATTTTACGAGCAGTACTTC. This encodes CASSWDRGGFYEQYF. The chain recombines TRBV11-1 with TRBJ2-7; 11 nucleotides match TRBD1. The germline V gene encodes CDR1 SGHAT and CDR2 FQDESV (reference sequence). Trimming took 4 bases from V and 4 from J; bases not matched to a gene: 6. This CDR3 has 15 amino acids.

The genes are TRBV6-1 and TRBJ2-1; D unclear. Germline loops: CDR1 MNHNS, CDR2 SASEGT. This CDR3 contains 15 residues. Trimming pared 8 bases from V and 7 bases from J, leaving 21 bases between. The CDR3 DNA sequence: TGTGCCAGCCACAGTTCGAGTGTTGGTGCGAATGAGCAGTTCTTC. Protein sequence: CASHSSSVGANEQFF.

This clone was found once. The chain carries TRBV5-4 and TRBJ2-3, with D maybe TRBD1 (5 bases). CDR3 length: 16 residues. Germline values: CDR1 SGHNT, CDR2 YYREEE (reference sequence). Between the trimmed V and J ends, which lost 4 bases and 3 bases, there was a span of 18 bases. The CDR3 DNA reads as TGTGCCAGCAGCCTGGGCCAGGGATTAGGTACAGATACGCAGTATTTT. This codes for CASSLGQGLGTDTQYF.

In its sample, this clone was seen once. The chain combines TRBV4-1 with TRBJ1-5, with no clear D. Germline lookup yields CDR1 MGHRA and CDR2 YSYEKL. The CDR3 is 16 residues long. The V and J ends lost 3 bases and 0 bases respectively, with 12 bases between them. CDR3 bases: TGCGCCAGCAGCCAGTATGTCGATTATAGCAATCAGCCCCAGCATTTT. Amino acid sequence: CASSQYVDYSNQPQHF.

This clone was recorded only once. The CDR3 bases are TGTGCCAGCTCCGAGGACTACAGCTCTGGGGCCAACGTCCTGACTTTC. Amino acid sequence: CASSEDYSSGANVLTF. V gene TRBV5-6 combines with J gene TRBJ2-6, with D perhaps matching TRBD2 (6 bases). CDR3 length: 16 residues. The V gene's germline CDR1 is SGHDT and CDR2 YYEEEE. The V and J ends lost 7 bases and 0 bases respectively, with 14 bases between them.

V gene TRBV27 combines with J gene TRBJ2-5; D ambiguous. Germline CDR1 and CDR2: MNHEY and SMNVEV (reference sequence). The V end was cut by 6 bases, the J end by 4 bases, with 9 bases between. This CDR3 comprises 12 residues. The DNA of the CDR3 is TGTGCCAGCAGCAGGAGTCCAGAGACCCAGTACTTC. Protein: CASSRSPETQYF.

V usage is TRBV6-5 and J usage is TRBJ1-1; no clear D. The CDR3 loop spans 14 amino acids. In germline, CDR1 is MNHEY, CDR2 SVGAGI. The V and J ends lost 0 bases and 5 bases respectively, with 10 bases between them. The CDR3 loop reads CASSYSSGTTEAFF. Here the CDR3 DNA reads TGTGCCAGCAGTTACTCGAGCGGAACAACTGAAGCTTTCTTT.

This clone was observed once. This chain joins TRBV2 and TRBJ1-1; the match to TRBD1 covers 7 bases. The CDR3 is 14 residues long. Germline V gene sequence: CDR1 SNHLY, CDR2 FYNNEI. The ends lost 5 bases at V and 5 bases at J; junction bases unmatched: 8. The CDR3 spells CASSLTQGGTEAFF. The CDR3 DNA sequence: TGTGCCAGCAGTCTAACGCAGGGGGGAACTGAAGCTTTCTTT.

This clone was counted a single time. The gene calls are TRBV6-5 and TRBJ1-1; 9 nucleotides agree with TRBD1. The V and J ends lost 5 bases and 5 bases, in that order; junction bases with no gene match: 6. Germline CDR1 is MNHEY and CDR2 is SVGAGI. The CDR3 loop spans 14 amino acids. CDR3 protein: CASSTGQGTTEAFF. Here the CDR3 DNA reads TGTGCCAGCAGTACGGGACAGGGAACGACTGAAGCTTTCTTT.

The gene calls are TRBV5-1 and TRBJ1-2; D may be TRBD1 (5 bases). The germline V and J ends were trimmed by 7 bases and 8 bases, with 18 bases remaining between them. The CDR3 spans 13 residues. CDR1 is SGHRS, CDR2 YFSETQ, per germline. CDR3 protein: CASQRGPGDGYTF. DNA for the CDR3: TGCGCCAGCCAGAGGGGTCCAGGCGACGGCTACACCTTC.

The rearrangement links TRBV27 to TRBJ2-7; 9 bases align to TRBD1. V lost 5 bases and J lost 3; bases outside the gene matches: 5. The CDR3 extends over 14 amino acids. Germline V gene sequence: CDR1 MNHEY, CDR2 SMNVEV (reference sequence). The CDR3 sequence: CASSSRTGDYEQYF. The CDR3 DNA reads as TGTGCCAGCAGTAGTCGGACAGGGGACTACGAGCAGTACTTC.

This clone was seen a handful of times. The chain has TRBV7-2 and TRBJ1-2, with D perhaps TRBD1 (6 bases). CDR1 SGHTA and CDR2 FQGNSA come from the germline V gene. The CDR3 contains 12 residues. The V gene lost 5 bases and the J gene lost 6 bases, with 10 bases spanning the gap. The CDR3: CASSPRQDGYTF. CDR3 coding DNA: TGTGCCAGCAGCCCCCGACAGGATGGCTACACCTTC.

The chain couples TRBV16 to TRBJ1-2; no clear D. Trimming left V 7 bases short and J 2 bases short, with 17 bases between. Germline lookup yields CDR1 KGHSY and CDR2 FQNENV. The CDR3 has 15 amino acids. CDR3 nucleotides: TGTGCCAGCACCCTCCCCGACGAAGTGAACTATGGCTACACCTTC. It yields the protein CASTLPDEVNYGYTF. Based on the CDR3 plus reference TRBV16 and TRBJ1-2, the full variable domain is GEEVAQTPKHLVRGEGQKAKLYCAPIKGHSYVFWYQQVLKNEFKFLISFQNENVFDETGMPKERFSAKCLPNSPCSLEIQATKLEDSAVYFCASTLPDEVNYGYTFGSGTRLTVV.

The rearrangement joins TRBV10-3 to TRBJ2-7; D call uncertain. The CDR3 extends over 12 amino acids. The germline gives CDR1 ENHRY, CDR2 SYGVKD. With 0 bases removed from V and 5 bases from J, the gap between germline ends came to 5 bases. The CDR3 DNA is TGTGCCATCAGTGAGTCGAAGGACGAGCAGTACTTC. It specifies CAISESKDEQYF.

Note on this clone: This sample also contains other DNA sequences that code for the same CDR3. This chain connects TRBV6-5 to TRBJ1-5; D uncertain. The CDR3 contains 13 residues. Per germline, CDR1 MNHEY and CDR2 SVGAGI. Between the trimmed V and J ends, which lost 0 bases and 4 bases, there was a span of 4 bases. Here the CDR3 reads CASSYSYNQPQHF. The CDR3 DNA sequence: TGTGCCAGCAGTTACTCGTATAATCAGCCCCAGCATTTT.